The 23 T cell receptor beta chains below come from one sample, sequenced in a study of response to subunit inactivated influenza vaccine. TCRdb re-called the RT-PCR reads with MiXCR, one entry per CDR3 protein. The sample yields about 570,000 distinct CDR3 sequences, about 10% seen once. The same sample was also used in a study of T cells expressing NK-cell markers. That paper notes: Libraries used 5'RACE template switching adding universal primer site and UMIs.

This material consisted of PBMCs from blood, taken on the day of vaccination. The origin of the receptors is a man over 45 who received an inactivated influenza vaccine.

This clonotype was found a few times. The rearrangement uses TRBV18 and TRBJ1-3, with 7 bases lining up with TRBD1. This CDR3 has 16 amino acids. Germline CDR1 is KGHSH and CDR2 is LQKENI. Unmatched junction bases numbered 7, after V lost 3 bases and J lost 2 bases. The CDR3 is CASSPATTGTGNTIYF. Written as DNA, the CDR3 is TGTGCCAGCTCACCCGCTACGACAGGGACTGGAAACACCATATATTTT.

The chain joins TRBV10-3 to TRBJ2-3, with 8 bases lining up with TRBD1. The CDR3 extends over 15 amino acids. The germline gives CDR1 ENHRY, CDR2 SYGVKD. The ends lost 0 bases at V and 8 bases at J; junction bases unmatched: 7. CDR3 in amino acids: CAISESQGASGTQYF. The CDR3 nucleotides read TGTGCCATCAGTGAGTCCCAGGGGGCAAGCGGTACGCAGTATTTT.

The chain carries TRBV18 and TRBJ2-5; D call uncertain. CDR1 is KGHSH, CDR2 LQKENI, per germline. CDR3 size: 13 residues. V was trimmed by 4 bases and J by 3 bases, leaving 9 bases between them. This chain's CDR3 is CASSHSQEETQYF. CDR3 coding DNA: TGTGCCAGCTCACACAGCCAAGAAGAGACCCAGTACTTC.

This chain connects TRBV7-9 to TRBJ2-7; TRBD1 matches at 7 bases. Trimming cost V 1 base and J 12 bases; bases outside gene matches: 9. Germline V gives CDR1 SEHNR, CDR2 FQNEAQ (reference sequence). The CDR3 spans 13 residues. The CDR3 sequence: CASSLGLGQPGYF. The CDR3 DNA reads TGTGCCAGCAGCTTAGGCCTGGGACAGCCCGGGTACTTC.

The J gene is TRBJ1-5, the V gene TRBV19; no clear D gene. The CDR3 is 17 residues long. The V and J ends lost 10 bases and 4 bases respectively, with 26 bases between them. The germline V gene encodes CDR1 LNHDA and CDR2 SQIVND (reference sequence). CDR3 region: CAIPTKGGHLGNQPQHF. CDR3 sequence (DNA): TGTGCCATTCCCACCAAGGGTGGTCATCTTGGAAATCAGCCCCAGCATTTT.

A few counts support this clonotype. This chain uses TRBV5-1 with TRBJ1-4; maybe TRBD1 (5 bases). V gave up 7 bases and J gave up 9 bases, with 16 bases separating them. The CDR3 sequence is 13 residues long. CDR1 is SGHRS and CDR2 is YFSETQ in the germline V gene. This CDR3 is CASRDGPTQKLFF. CDR3 nucleotides: TGCGCCAGCCGGGACGGCCCAACCCAAAAACTGTTTTTT. The variable domain in full, completed from reference TRBV5-1 and TRBJ1-4, reads KAGVTQTPRYLIKTRGQQVTLSCSPISGHRSVSWYQQTPGQGLQFLFEYFSETQRNKGNFPGRFSGRQFSNSRSEMNVSTLELGDSALYLCASRDGPTQKLFFGSGTQLSVL.

This clonotype was recorded many times. V is TRBV20-1 and J is TRBJ2-2, with D possibly TRBD1 on 5 matching bases. The V end lost 2 bases, the J end lost 1 base, and 5 bases lay between the germline ends. CDR3 size: 13 residues. CDR1 is DFQATT, CDR2 SNEGSKA, per germline (reference sequence). The CDR3 reads CSARQGNTGELFF. The CDR3 DNA reads TGCAGTGCTAGACAGGGGAACACCGGGGAGCTGTTTTTT.

The chain links TRBV6-1 to TRBJ2-1, with 10 bases that match TRBD1. The CDR3 has 15 amino acids. Per the germline V gene, CDR1 is MNHNS and CDR2 is SASEGT. Trimming cost V 6 bases and J 5 bases; bases outside gene matches: 7. CDR3 in DNA: TGTGCCAGCAGGGCCGGGACAGGGGACCACAATGAGCAGTTCTTC. It translates to CASRAGTGDHNEQFF.

With regard to this clonotype: This may stem from a read error, because a much larger clone lies one nucleotide away. Since no conserved phenylalanine or tryptophan closes the CDR3, a read error is the likely cause. The chain recombines TRBV10-3 with TRBJ2-7, with D possibly TRBD1 on 6 matching bases. V was trimmed by 3 bases and J by 1 base, leaving 16 bases between them. Germline lookup yields CDR1 ENHRY and CDR2 SYGVKD. The CDR3 loop spans 16 amino acids. CDR3 coding DNA: TGTGCCATCAGTGACCATAGCCGGGACACTTCCTACGAGCAGTACTAC. This gives the protein CAISDHSRDTSYEQYY.

This rearrangement joins TRBV20-1 to TRBJ2-7; 7 bases agree with TRBD1. Germline V gene lookup returns CDR1 DFQATT and CDR2 SNEGSKA (reference sequence). CDR3 size: 12 residues. V lost 6 bases to trimming and J lost 6 bases; unmatched junction nucleotides: 8. CDR3 in amino acids: CSARITGAEQYF. The CDR3 region has the DNA TGCAGTGCCAGAATAACAGGGGCCGAGCAGTACTTC.

The V and J genes are TRBV6-1 and TRBJ2-5; 11 nucleotides match TRBD1. The V segment lost 7 bases and the J segment 5 bases; nucleotides outside the gene matches: 6. Germline V gene sequence: CDR1 MNHNS, CDR2 SASEGT. This CDR3 comprises 14 residues. The CDR3 region has the DNA TGTGCCAGCACAAGGACAGGGGGCGCCGAGACCCAGTACTTC. This translates into CASTRTGGAETQYF.

This clonotype was counted only a few times. This chain connects TRBV12-3 or TRBV12-4 to TRBJ1-2, with no clear D. Trimming stripped 6 bases from V and 2 bases from J, with 10 bases between. The CDR3 sequence is 13 residues long. CDR3 residues: CASSPLGNYGYTF. The CDR3 DNA reads TGTGCCAGCAGCCCTCTGGGGAACTATGGCTACACCTTC.

This clonotype occurred many times. V usage is TRBV12-3 or TRBV12-4 and J usage is TRBJ2-1, with a tentative D call TRBD1 (5 bases). Trimming took 3 bases from V and 2 from J, leaving 8 bases between them. The CDR3 covers 14 residues. CDR3 protein: CASSFTGPYNEQFF. The CDR3 DNA reads as TGTGCCAGCAGTTTTACAGGACCCTACAATGAGCAGTTCTTC.

In this sample, this clonotype turned up a few times. The chain has TRBV5-1 and TRBJ2-1; the D is unclear. The CDR3 sequence is 16 residues long. The V gene's germline CDR1 is SGHRS and CDR2 YFSETQ. V shed 4 bases and J shed 6 bases, with 20 bases lying between them. The CDR3 sequence is CASSKIPAPGSNEQFF. Written as DNA, the CDR3 is TGCGCCAGCAGCAAAATACCGGCCCCTGGGTCCAATGAGCAGTTCTTC.

The rearrangement uses TRBV15 and TRBJ1-2; D remains ambiguous. The CDR3 contains 15 residues. Deletions cut 0 bases from V and 8 bases from J, with 16 bases between. Germline lookup yields CDR1 LNHNV and CDR2 YYDKDF (reference sequence). In DNA form, the CDR3 reads TGTGCCACCAGCAGAGATAGAGCAGGCTCACTCGGCTACACCTTC. Its protein product is CATSRDRAGSLGYTF.

The chain recombines TRBV15 with TRBJ2-2; 7 nucleotides agree with TRBD2. With V trimmed by 1 base and J by 6 bases, 8 bases remained unmatched. The V gene's germline CDR1 is LNHNV and CDR2 YYDKDF (reference sequence). The CDR3 is made up of 16 amino acids. The CDR3 nucleotides read TGTGCCACCAGCAGAGTTAGTCGGGGGGAAGCCGGGGAGCTGTTTTTT. Protein: CATSRVSRGEAGELFF.

This clonotype was recorded at least ten times. The chain has TRBV5-1 and TRBJ1-1; no clear D gene. The V gene's germline CDR1 is SGHRS and CDR2 YFSETQ. V lost 2 bases, J lost 1 base, and 9 bases lay in between. The CDR3 runs 14 residues. CDR3 coding DNA: TGCGCCAGCAGCTTTGAGGTCCGGAACACTGAAGCTTTCTTT. Its translation is CASSFEVRNTEAFF.

In its sample, this clonotype was seen a few times. This chain joins TRBV28 and TRBJ2-3; TRBD2 aligns across 9 bases. The germline V gene encodes CDR1 MDHEN and CDR2 SYDVKM. The CDR3 length is 16 residues. The V and J ends lost 4 bases and 5 bases, in that order; junction bases with no gene match: 10. The DNA for the CDR3 is TGTGCCAGCAGTTCCTCCGGTAGCGGGAGTTTAGATACGCAGTATTTT. Amino acid sequence: CASSSSGSGSLDTQYF.

This clonotype was seen more than once but under ten times. The chain is built from TRBV20-1 and TRBJ2-3; the match to TRBD2 covers 11 bases. There are 14 residues in the CDR3. After removal of 5 bases from V and 4 bases from J, the junction contained 5 bases not matched to a gene. Germline values: CDR1 DFQATT, CDR2 SNEGSKA (reference sequence). In DNA, the CDR3 is TGCAGTGCTCCCGAGGGACTAGCGGCAGATACGCAGTATTTT. Its translation: CSAPEGLAADTQYF.

The chain recombines TRBV5-1 with TRBJ2-3; 7 positions agree with TRBD2. The CDR3 runs to 17 residues. Unmatched junction bases numbered 7, after V lost 0 bases and J lost 0 bases. Germline V gene lookup returns CDR1 SGHRS and CDR2 YFSETQ. The CDR3 is CASSLAWYGGSTDTQYF. The DNA of the CDR3 is TGCGCCAGCAGCTTGGCTTGGTACGGGGGGAGCACAGATACGCAGTATTTT.

The chain uses TRBV4-1 and TRBJ2-7; TRBD1 matches at 7 bases. This CDR3 has 14 amino acids. Germline values: CDR1 MGHRA, CDR2 YSYEKL. Losses at the gene ends were 4 bases for V and 0 bases for J; bases not matched to a gene: 3. The CDR3 DNA reads as TGCGCCAGCAGCCCGGGACAGTACTCCTACGAGCAGTACTTC. Translating gives CASSPGQYSYEQYF.

The chain has TRBV6-1 and TRBJ1-5; 7 bases match TRBD1. Germline V gene data show CDR1 as MNHNS and CDR2 as SASEGT. J lost 4 bases, V lost 7 bases, and 13 bases had no gene match. The CDR3 totals 16 residues. The CDR3 loop is CASKMTGRSGNQPQHF. For the CDR3, the DNA is TGTGCCAGCAAGATGACAGGGAGAAGTGGGAATCAGCCCCAGCATTTT.

This clonotype has just a few counts. The genes are TRBV20-1 and TRBJ2-7; TRBD1 agrees at 7 bases. The CDR3 consists of 13 residues. With V trimmed by 7 bases and J by 6 bases, 12 bases remained unmatched. The V gene's germline CDR1 is DFQATT and CDR2 SNEGSKA (reference sequence). In DNA form, the CDR3 reads TGCAGTGTTGATGGGACAGCGATTGGCGAGCAGTACTTC. It is translated as CSVDGTAIGEQYF.